One and the same sample provided the 3 T cell receptor beta chains below, sequenced in a study of blood T cell repertoires in COVID-19. Method: immunoSEQ multiplex PCR; TCRdb's copy keeps in-frame clones and lacks some. The sample holds fewer than 75,000 clones, around 87% seen once. The sequenced material came from peripheral blood. These receptors originate from a man aged 60 to 69 with active or convalescent COVID-19.

The rearrangement uses TRBV6-4 and TRBJ2-2; D may be TRBD1 (5 bases). The CDR3 length is 15 residues. Germline V gene lookup returns CDR1 MRHNA and CDR2 SNTAGT. Trimming shortened V by 4 bases and J by 5 bases, and 14 bases separated the two germline ends. The CDR3 sequence is CASSATGRHTGELFF. The CDR3 region has the DNA TGTGCCAGCAGTGCTACAGGTCGGCATACCGGGGAGCTGTTTTTT.

CDR3: CASSLGTGRNNSPLHF. The CDR3 nucleotides read TGTGCCAGCAGTTTAGGGACAGGCAGGAATAATTCACCCCTCCACTTT. This rearrangement joins TRBV27 to TRBJ1-6; 8 bases are shared with TRBD1. Germline CDR1 MNHEY, CDR2 SMNVEV (reference sequence). With 2 bases clipped from V and 5 bases from J, the junction kept 5 bases outside the gene matches. The CDR3 runs to 16 residues.

In its sample, this clone was seen once. This CDR3 reads CASSRDRVGYEQYF. The CDR3 DNA is TGTGCCAGCAGCCGGGACAGGGTGGGCTACGAGCAGTACTTC. The chain carries TRBV14 and TRBJ2-7, with 9 bases that match TRBD1. This CDR3 contains 14 residues. V lost 4 bases, J lost 3 bases, and 4 bases stayed unmatched. Germline CDR1 reads SGHDN; CDR2 reads FVKESK.